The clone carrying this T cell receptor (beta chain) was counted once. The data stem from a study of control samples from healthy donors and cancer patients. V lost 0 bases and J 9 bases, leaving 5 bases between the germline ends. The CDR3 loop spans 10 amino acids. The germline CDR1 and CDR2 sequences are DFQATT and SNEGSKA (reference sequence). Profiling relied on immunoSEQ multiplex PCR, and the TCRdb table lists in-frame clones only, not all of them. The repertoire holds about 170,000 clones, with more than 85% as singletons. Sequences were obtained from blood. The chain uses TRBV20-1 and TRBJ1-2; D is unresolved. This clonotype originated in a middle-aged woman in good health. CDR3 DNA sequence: TGCAGTGCTAGAGATTTGAGCTACACCTTC. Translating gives CSARDLSYTF.